One and the same sample provided the 5 T cell receptor beta chains below, sequenced in a study of cytomegalovirus exposure and HLA in healthy donors. Amplification used 60 Vbeta primers and 13 Jbeta primers. The repertoire was sequenced with immunoSEQ multiplex PCR; TCRdb's copy has only in-frame clones and lacks some. Of over 120,000 clones in the sample, 75% to 90% were seen once. The sequencing sample was made of PBMCs. The receptors stem from a man aged 40-49 years in good health and CMV-seronegative.

The rearrangement links TRBV7-9 to TRBJ1-1; TRBD1 aligns across 8 bases. V dropped 5 bases and J dropped 4; count of bases not matched to a gene: 18. This CDR3 is built from 18 residues. Germline CDR1 and CDR2: SEHNR and FQNEAQ (reference sequence). The CDR3 protein is CASSPRQGNRNMGTEAFF. CDR3 bases: TGTGCCAGCAGCCCCCGACAGGGGAATCGCAATATGGGCACTGAAGCTTTCTTT.

The chain recombines TRBV11-2 with TRBJ1-6; the match to TRBD1 covers 9 bases. V lost 6 bases, J lost 10 bases, and 13 bases stayed unmatched. Germline V gene data show CDR1 as SGHAT and CDR2 as FQNNGV. The CDR3 loop spans 16 amino acids. The CDR3 loop reads CASRLGPGTGLSPLHF. The CDR3 coding sequence is TGTGCCAGCAGGTTGGGGCCCGGGACAGGGCTCTCACCCCTCCACTTT.

The chain combines TRBV29-1 with TRBJ2-7; weak D call: TRBD1 (5 bases). V was cut by 5 bases and J by 4 bases, with 24 bases left in between. There are 16 residues in the CDR3. CDR1 is SQVTM and CDR2 is ANQGSEA in the germline V gene. The CDR3, as DNA: TGCAGCGTTCGAACTCCTGGACAAGAAAAAGAGTACGAGCAGTACTTC. It codes for CSVRTPGQEKEYEQYF.

The rearrangement joins TRBV5-6 to TRBJ1-1, with TRBD1 matching 10 bases. J lost 5 bases, V lost 3 bases, and 4 bases had no gene match. Germline V gene data show CDR1 as SGHDT and CDR2 as YYEEEE. The CDR3 contains 14 residues. Here the CDR3 DNA reads TGTGCCAGCAGCTACGACAGGGGGCGGACTGAAGCTTTCTTT. Translating it yields CASSYDRGRTEAFF.

V usage is TRBV11-3 and J usage is TRBJ2-2; the match to TRBD2 covers 11 bases. Germline trimming cut 6 bases from V and 5 bases from J; bases unmatched to any gene: 5. The CDR3 contains 15 residues. Per the germline V gene, CDR1 is SGHNT and CDR2 is YENEEA. The DNA of the CDR3 is TGTGCCAGCAGAAAGCTAGCGGGGGGAACCGGGGAGCTGTTTTTT. Its translation: CASRKLAGGTGELFF.